The 18 T cell receptor beta chains listed next were all sequenced from one sample in a study of T-cell reconstitution after alpha-beta-depleted transplantation in children. Unique molecular identifiers were built into the TCRbeta library. Using its own MiXCR run on the PCR reads, TCRdb lists one record per CDR3 protein. The sample lists approximately 630,000 distinct CDR3 sequences; approximately 14% were seen once. The sample was PBMCs, taken before TCRalphabeta/CD19-depleted stem cell transplant. These receptors were taken from a girl aged 2 to 10 with congenital amegakaryocytic thrombocytopenia, due to receive a stem cell transplant.

This clonotype appeared many times. This CDR3 is CASSGGTRNYNEQFF. The CDR3 nucleotides read TGTGCCAGCAGCGGCGGGACTAGGAATTACAATGAGCAGTTCTTC. The genes are TRBV5-6 and TRBJ2-1; 8 bases map to TRBD2. The germline V gene has CDR1 SGHDT and CDR2 YYEEEE. Trimming at V came to 4 bases and at J to 4 bases, leaving 7 bases not matched to a gene. The CDR3 is 15 amino acids.

The rearrangement links TRBV7-6 to TRBJ2-3, with TRBD2 matching over 8 bases. V trimming: 3 bases; J trimming: 6 bases; junction bases outside the gene matches: 11. There are 16 residues in the CDR3. Germline CDR1 and CDR2: SGHVS and FNYEAQ. The DNA for the CDR3 is TGTGCCAGCAGCTTTGCCCTAGCGGGCCGAGGGGATACGCAGTATTTT. Its protein is CASSFALAGRGDTQYF.

This clonotype showed up just a few times. The chain combines TRBV11-1 with TRBJ2-2; the D gene is possibly TRBD1 (6 bases). CDR1 and CDR2 (germline): SGHAT, FQDESV (reference sequence). V lost 2 bases and J 6 bases, leaving 25 bases between the germline ends. The CDR3 extends over 19 amino acids. CDR3 residues: CASSLFMYRDTIIPGELFF. The CDR3 bases are TGTGCCAGCAGCTTATTTATGTACCGGGACACAATTATCCCCGGGGAGCTGTTTTTT.

The chain joins TRBV10-3 to TRBJ2-2, with D perhaps matching TRBD2 (5 bases). Germline CDR1 and CDR2: ENHRY and SYGVKD. CDR3 length equals 12 residues. Trimming removed 10 bases from V and 4 bases from J, with 10 bases in between. CDR3 residues: CATGKRTGELFF. For the CDR3, the DNA is TGTGCCACCGGGAAGCGCACCGGGGAGCTGTTTTTT.

As concerns this clonotype: The final CDR3 position lacks the conserved phenylalanine or tryptophan, pointing to a likely read error. V usage is TRBV4-1 and J usage is TRBJ2-7, with a tentative D call TRBD1 (6 bases). Germline lookup yields CDR1 MGHRA and CDR2 YSYEKL. CDR3 length: 15 residues. Trimming took 1 base from V and 0 from J, leaving 10 bases between them. The CDR3 region is CASSQVWDISYEQYL. CDR3 bases: TGCGCCAGCAGCCAAGTTTGGGACATCTCCTACGAGCAGTACCTC.

This clonotype was seen at least ten times. The CDR3 DNA is TGTGCCAGCAGCGTAGGGACAGGGTTGTCCCAAGAGACCCAGTACTTC. It translates to CASSVGTGLSQETQYF. This chain connects TRBV9 to TRBJ2-5; 8 nucleotides match TRBD1. The CDR3 runs 16 residues. Trimming cost V 0 bases and J 1 base; bases outside gene matches: 5. The germline V gene has CDR1 SGDLS and CDR2 YYNGEE.

There are many counts of this clonotype. The J gene is TRBJ2-3, the V gene TRBV20-1; D uncertain. The ends were cut back, 0 bases at V and 0 bases at J, with 7 bases in the middle. The CDR3 spans 14 residues. Per the germline V gene, CDR1 is DFQATT and CDR2 is SNEGSKA (reference sequence). DNA of the CDR3: TGCAGTGCTAGAGATTTGGAGAGCACAGATACGCAGTATTTT. It encodes CSARDLESTDTQYF.

The chain has TRBV20-1 and TRBJ2-7, with D tentatively TRBD1 or TRBD2 (5 bases each). The CDR3 totals 13 residues. The V and J ends lost 3 bases and 5 bases respectively, with 14 bases between them. Germline-derived CDR1 and CDR2 are DFQATT and SNEGSKA (reference sequence). As DNA, the CDR3 is TGCAGTGCTAGGTCGGGGCAGTTGGACGAGCAGTACTTC. It specifies CSARSGQLDEQYF.

The chain employs TRBV12-3 or TRBV12-4 and TRBJ1-5; TRBD1 matches 12 bases. The CDR3 has 16 residues. Trimming cost V 6 bases and J 6 bases; bases outside gene matches: 9. The CDR3 region is CASSYVRDRGLQPQHF. In nucleotides, the CDR3 is TGTGCCAGCAGCTACGTCCGGGACAGGGGGCTTCAGCCCCAGCATTTT.

The rearrangement uses TRBV20-1 and TRBJ2-1, with 7 bases matching TRBD1. Germline CDR1 DFQATT, CDR2 SNEGSKA (reference sequence). Trimming at V came to 6 bases and at J to 7 bases, leaving 15 bases not matched to a gene. This CDR3 comprises 15 residues. Here the CDR3 reads CSAGQARGFSNEQFF. The CDR3 DNA reads TGCAGTGCGGGCCAGGCCAGGGGGTTCAGTAATGAGCAGTTCTTC.

In its sample, this clonotype was seen many times. The rearrangement uses TRBV7-9 and TRBJ2-3; the match to TRBD2 covers 10 bases. The CDR3 consists of 16 residues. V was pared by 5 bases and J by 3 bases, with 8 bases of the junction left unmatched. Germline V gene sequence: CDR1 SEHNR, CDR2 FQNEAQ (reference sequence). For the CDR3, the DNA is TGTGCCAGCAGCCCTAGCGGGAGCCGTTCGACAGATACGCAGTATTTT. Protein: CASSPSGSRSTDTQYF. Looking up the rest from reference TRBV7-9 and TRBJ2-3 gives the full variable domain: DTGVSQNPRHKITKRGQNVTFRCDPISEHNRLYWYRQTLGQGPEFLTYFQNEAQLEKSRLLSDRFSAERPKGSFSTLEIQRTEQGDSAMYLCASSPSGSRSTDTQYFGPGTRLTVL.

This clonotype was seen more than once but under ten times. The chain is built from TRBV11-2 and TRBJ1-6; weak D call: TRBD1 (5 bases). CDR3 length: 17 amino acids. The V end lost 5 bases, the J end lost 4 bases, and 18 bases lay between the germline ends. CDR1 is SGHAT and CDR2 is FQNNGV in the germline V gene. CDR3 bases: TGTGCCAGCAGCCCACGACAGAAGTTAATTTATAATTCACCCCTCCACTTT. Translating it yields CASSPRQKLIYNSPLHF.

This chain joins TRBV12-3 or TRBV12-4 and TRBJ1-4; maybe TRBD1 (5 bases). The V gene lost 5 bases and the J gene lost 8 bases, with 21 bases spanning the gap. The CDR3 totals 16 residues. CDR3 amino acids: CASSQNCGGWGEKLFF. The CDR3, as DNA: TGTGCCAGCAGTCAAAATTGCGGGGGTTGGGGGGAAAAACTGTTTTTT.

This clonotype was recorded many times. This sequence joins TRBV30 and TRBJ2-6; no definite D call. V lost 2 bases and J lost 1, with 6 bases in between. CDR1 is GTSNPN and CDR2 is SVGIG in the germline V gene (reference sequence). The CDR3 consists of 14 residues. CDR3 nucleotides: TGTGCCTGGAGTCTTACGTCTGGGGCCAACGTCCTGACTTTC. This gives the protein CAWSLTSGANVLTF. The complete variable domain, with remaining parts taken from reference TRBV30 and TRBJ2-6, reads SQTIHQWPATLVQPVGSPLSLECTVEGTSNPNLYWYRQAAGRGLQLLFYSVGIGQISSEVPQNLSASRPQDRQFILSSKKLLLSDSGFYLCAWSLTSGANVLTFGAGSRLTVL.

This clonotype was observed a few times. V and J are TRBV28 and TRBJ2-1; 12 positions match TRBD2. Germline CDR1 is MDHEN and CDR2 is SYDVKM. After removal of 8 bases from V and 5 bases from J, the junction contained 4 bases not matched to a gene. The CDR3 sequence is 14 residues long. The CDR3 coding sequence is TGTGCCAGCGGACTAGCGGGACGAAACAATGAGCAGTTCTTC. Its translation is CASGLAGRNNEQFF.

This clonotype was detected a few times. This chain links TRBV10-1 with TRBJ2-1; tentatively, D is TRBD2 (5 bases). The germline gives CDR1 WNHNN, CDR2 SYGVQD (reference sequence). CDR3 size: 15 residues. V lost 6 bases, J lost 4 bases, and 16 bases lay in between. CDR3: CASSRGSGPYNEQFF. The CDR3 nucleotides are TGCGCCAGCAGCCGAGGGAGCGGTCCTTACAATGAGCAGTTCTTC.

V and J are TRBV18 and TRBJ1-3, with 7 bases matching TRBD1. Germline V gene lookup returns CDR1 KGHSH and CDR2 LQKENI. V gave up 3 bases and J gave up 0 bases; unmatched junction bases: 11. This CDR3 region has 18 residues. CDR3 in amino acids: CASSPKPDRDSSGNTIYF. The CDR3, as DNA: TGTGCCAGCTCACCTAAACCCGACAGGGACTCCTCTGGAAACACCATATATTTT.

The chain has TRBV5-1 and TRBJ2-3; 10 bases fit TRBD2. Trimming cost V 2 bases and J 6 bases; bases outside gene matches: 15. The germline CDR1 and CDR2 sequences are SGHRS and YFSETQ. The CDR3 has 18 residues. The CDR3 sequence: CASSFPYKAGGPTDTQYF. The CDR3 coding sequence is TGCGCCAGCAGCTTTCCCTACAAAGCGGGAGGGCCGACGGATACGCAGTATTTT. Variable domain in full (rest from reference TRBV5-1 and TRBJ2-3): KAGVTQTPRYLIKTRGQQVTLSCSPISGHRSVSWYQQTPGQGLQFLFEYFSETQRNKGNFPGRFSGRQFSNSRSEMNVSTLELGDSALYLCASSFPYKAGGPTDTQYFGPGTRLTVL.